This T cell receptor (beta chain) emerged from a study of post-analysis software for immune sequencing data (dated by TCRdb to between 2014 and 2017). About the full investigation: The recorded disease courses included relapsing-remitting, secondary progressive and progressive-relapsing multiple sclerosis, and some patients had no subtype annotation. A subset of samples was prepared in parallel using single-end sample barcoding, then pooled and co-amplified after Illumina adapter ligation. Patient repertoires were compared against ten to twelve previously published healthy control repertoires from donors aged 6 to 25 years.

Broader findings and caveats from the paper: Multiple sclerosis patients had significantly lower normalized Chao1 diversity than controls, a result that suggests substantial peripheral T-cell clonal expansion. The control group was slightly older than the multiple sclerosis patient group. Patients showed significantly higher frequencies than controls for a handful of TRBV segments, among them TRBV5-6, TRBV5-1 and TRBV20-1. When samples were clustered directly using the F measure, samples prepared in the same batch co-clustered strongly, which prompted a batch-effect correction.

The library was obtained by PCR. The sequencer listed for this sample is Illumina HiSeq 2500. To reduce PCR and sequencing biases, unique molecular identifiers were incorporated into the TCR beta cDNA libraries. Per 1 to 10 million input T cells, 500,000 or so cDNA molecules were obtained, such that each molecule approximated one T cell. The same protocol used for the earlier healthy control dataset was applied to prepare and sequence the patient libraries. Samples belonging to the same batch were prepared together, multiplexed and sequenced on a shared HiSeq lane. In the authors' own workflow: MIGEC handled the raw barcoded reads, throwing out single-read molecular identifier groups before consensus assembly and CDR3 extraction. VDJtools was used for post-analysis of the clonotype tables, and diversity was normalized by down-sampling every dataset to the size of the smallest sample. Repertoire overlap clustering matched CDR3 amino acid but not nucleotide sequences to correct batch-related cross-sample contamination. TCRdb reprocessing: public reads trimmed at Q25 with fastp, clones called with MiXCR, in-frame beta chains kept. Under each unique CDR3 protein, matching rows form one entry showing the most common genes and DNA. These V and J calls rely on TCRdb rather than the paper's analysis. The sample table contains about 770,000 distinct CDR3 sequences; only one count was recorded for 40% to 55% of them. 4% to 5% of the sample is taken by the ten largest.

TCR beta repertoires were profiled from peripheral blood of approximately 13 young patients with multiple sclerosis to demonstrate the VDJtools post-analysis software. The patients with multiple sclerosis were children and adolescents between roughly 6 and 17 years of age. Based on the germline V gene, the CDR1 and CDR2 sequences are SQVTM and ANQGSEA. The CDR3, from cysteine to phenylalanine, totals 13 residues. Only CDR3 DNA is held: 39 bases, read in frame from base 1. The germline ends are 14 bases apart after V is trimmed by 5 bases and J by 7 bases. A note on this clonotype: Its antigen target is currently unknown. Base-call qualities are not available, and no considerably larger clone is one nucleotide away.

Here the chain combines TRBV29-1 and TRBJ1-4, and possibly TRBD1, on 5 matching bases. The sample consisted of blood. This receptor was taken from a girl between 10 and 17 years old with multiple sclerosis. The CDR3 is CSVKGAPGEKLFF. Here is the DNA: TGCAGCGTTAAAGGGGCGCCAGGTGAAAAACTGTTTTTT.